This T cell receptor beta chain is drawn from a study of shared T cell receptors in the human thymus (dated by TCRdb to about 2021). Regarding the research as a whole: The study investigated the way shared, self-reactive T-cell receptor alpha chains are produced in the human thymus.

Library preparation employed the immunoSEQ multiplex PCR assay. TCRdb took this table from immuneACCESS and kept in-frame rearrangements with V and J called. Such tables lack part of the clones; where checked against another copy, unresolved V genes explain under half of the gap, and the rest is unexplained. A total of some 660,000 clones appear in this sample, 87% of them only once. The top ten clonotypes cover approximately 0.0097% of the sample. A note on this clone: The clone's antigen remains unknown. Per-nucleotide qualities are absent, and no much larger clonotype sits a single base away.

For CDR1 and CDR2, the germline V gene lists KGHSH and LQKENI. V is cut by 0 bases and J by 1 base, and the space between the germline ends is 13 bases. The CDR3 starts with the cysteine, ends with the phenylalanine, and has 17 residues. The read is trimmed to its CDR3 DNA, 51 bases read in frame from base 1. Separately, the same data were catalogued under a study of human thymus T cells. As described in the second report: Immunologically healthy infants undergoing open corrective cardiac surgery for congenital heart defects in Finland were used as donors. Thymus tissue was obtained as surgical resects removed during corrective cardiac surgery. Usage of V and J gene segments appeared to be biased in both the thymic and the peripheral blood repertoires. According to the related research, thymic TCR repertoires were highly overlapping among unrelated individuals. The study described the TCR alpha and beta repertoires in under ten infant thymus samples and a handful of matching peripheral blood samples. Donor ages ranged from about 6 to 250 days, and the cohort comprised six or seven male and two female infants. After being mechanically released from the tissue, thymocytes were kept at -70 degrees C in pellets of about 8.5-32 million cells. A QIAsymphony instrument was used to extract genomic DNA from frozen cell pellets. The immunoSEQ multiplex PCR assay was used to amplify the TCRB and TCRAD loci from a standardized amount of quality-controlled genomic DNA. The amplicons spanned the V(D)J region and were long enough to cover the CDR3 and allow V and J genes to be identified. Amplicon sequencing was performed on an Illumina platform through the commercial immunoSEQ service. Primer bias and sequencing errors were corrected using previously described methods, and TCRAD and TCRB definitions followed the IMGT database. Repertoires were analysed with immunoSEQ Analyzer 3.0 and VDJTools, covering basic statistics, V/J segment usage, diversity estimates, rarefaction and pairwise overlap. Diversity was estimated using the Chao1, ChaoE, Efron-Thisted, Shannon and inverse Simpson indices, and was also estimated on datasets down-sampled to the size of the smallest sample. Repertoire overlap used strict matching of CDR3 nucleotide sequence, V gene and J gene, with Jaccard-based multidimensional scaling clustering. On average, roughly 810,000 unique TCRB clonotypes were obtained from thymus samples, compared with 70,000 to 90,000 from blood samples.

The specimen was thymocytes. The chain employs TRBV18 and TRBJ2-4; 6 matching bases give a weak D call of TRBD1. The receptor's source is a boy under two years old with a congenital heart defect. Donor details come from another sample of the same person, matched by shared clones. CDR3 region: CASSPPSTDRAKNIQYF. Read as DNA, the sequence is TGTGCCAGCTCACCACCTTCAACCGACAGGGCCAAAAACATTCAGTACTTC. With the rest looked up from the reference TRBV18 and TRBJ2-4 genes rather than sequenced, the full variable domain is NAGVMQNPRHLVRRRGQEARLRCSPMKGHSHVYWYRQLPEEGLKFMVYLQKENIIDESGMPKERFSAEFPKEGPSILRIQQVVRGDSAAYFCASSPPSTDRAKNIQYFGAGTRLSVL.